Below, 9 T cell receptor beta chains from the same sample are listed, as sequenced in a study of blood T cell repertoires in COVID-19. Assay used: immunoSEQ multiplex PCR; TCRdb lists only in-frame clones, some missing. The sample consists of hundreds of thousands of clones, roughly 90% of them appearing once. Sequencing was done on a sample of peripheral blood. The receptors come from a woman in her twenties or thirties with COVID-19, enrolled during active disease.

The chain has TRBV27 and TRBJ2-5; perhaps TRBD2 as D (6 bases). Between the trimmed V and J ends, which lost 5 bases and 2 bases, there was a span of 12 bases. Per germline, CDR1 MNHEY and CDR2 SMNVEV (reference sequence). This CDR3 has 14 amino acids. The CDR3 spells CASSPTRIQETQYF. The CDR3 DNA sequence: TGTGCCAGCAGTCCGACTAGGATACAAGAGACCCAGTACTTC.

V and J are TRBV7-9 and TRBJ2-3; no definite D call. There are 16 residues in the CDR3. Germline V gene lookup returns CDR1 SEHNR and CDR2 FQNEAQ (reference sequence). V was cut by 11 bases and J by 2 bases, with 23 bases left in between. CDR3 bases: TGTGCCGGTCATCGTATGCGCGCGAACCACACAGATACGCAGTATTTT. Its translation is CAGHRMRANHTDTQYF.

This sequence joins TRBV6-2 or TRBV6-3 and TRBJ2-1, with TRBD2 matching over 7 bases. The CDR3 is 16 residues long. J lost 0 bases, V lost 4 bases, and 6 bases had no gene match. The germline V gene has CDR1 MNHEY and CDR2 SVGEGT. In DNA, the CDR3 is TGTGCCAGCAGTTCAGGGTGGGAGGGCTCCTACAATGAGCAGTTCTTC. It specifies CASSSGWEGSYNEQFF.

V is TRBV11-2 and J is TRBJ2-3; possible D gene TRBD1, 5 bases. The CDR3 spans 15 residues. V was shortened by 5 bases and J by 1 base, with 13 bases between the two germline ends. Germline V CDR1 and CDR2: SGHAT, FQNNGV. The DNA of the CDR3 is TGTGCCAGCAGCCGTTTTGGGGCCGGCACAGATACGCAGTATTTT. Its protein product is CASSRFGAGTDTQYF.

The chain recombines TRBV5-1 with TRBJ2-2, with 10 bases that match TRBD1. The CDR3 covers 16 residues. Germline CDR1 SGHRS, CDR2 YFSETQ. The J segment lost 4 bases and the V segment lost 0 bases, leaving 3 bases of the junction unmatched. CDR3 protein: CASSLDGTGATGELFF. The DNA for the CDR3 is TGCGCCAGCAGCTTGGATGGGACAGGGGCCACCGGGGAGCTGTTTTTT.

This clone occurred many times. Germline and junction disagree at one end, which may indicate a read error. For the CDR3, the DNA is TGTGCTAGCAGCTTACGTTCCGAGAGCACAGATACGCAGTATTTT. Protein product: CASSLRSESTDTQYF. The gene calls are TRBV7-7 and TRBJ2-3, with D unclear. This CDR3 has 15 amino acids. CDR1 is SSHAT and CDR2 is FNYEAQ in the germline V gene (reference sequence).

CDR3 protein: CASSRSSGGPDTQYF. Written as DNA, the CDR3 is TGTGCCAGCAGCCGCAGTAGCGGGGGGCCAGATACGCAGTATTTT. V gene TRBV11-3 combines with J gene TRBJ2-3; 10 bases are a match to TRBD2. Germline V lookup: CDR1 SGHNT, CDR2 YENEEA. V trimming: 5 bases; J trimming: 4 bases; junction bases outside the gene matches: 6. The CDR3 covers 15 residues.

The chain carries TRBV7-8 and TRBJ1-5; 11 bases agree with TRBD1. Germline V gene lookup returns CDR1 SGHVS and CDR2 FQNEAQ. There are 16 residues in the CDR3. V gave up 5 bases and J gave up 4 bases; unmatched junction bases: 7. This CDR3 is CASSPGTGGGNQPQHF. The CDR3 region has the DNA TGTGCCAGCAGCCCGGGGACAGGGGGGGGTAATCAGCCCCAGCATTTT.

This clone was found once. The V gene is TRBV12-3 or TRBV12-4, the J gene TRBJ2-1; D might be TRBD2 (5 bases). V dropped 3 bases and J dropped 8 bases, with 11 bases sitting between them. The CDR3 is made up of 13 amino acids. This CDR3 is CASSFRRGHEQFF. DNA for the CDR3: TGTGCCAGCAGTTTTCGGAGAGGGCATGAGCAGTTCTTC.